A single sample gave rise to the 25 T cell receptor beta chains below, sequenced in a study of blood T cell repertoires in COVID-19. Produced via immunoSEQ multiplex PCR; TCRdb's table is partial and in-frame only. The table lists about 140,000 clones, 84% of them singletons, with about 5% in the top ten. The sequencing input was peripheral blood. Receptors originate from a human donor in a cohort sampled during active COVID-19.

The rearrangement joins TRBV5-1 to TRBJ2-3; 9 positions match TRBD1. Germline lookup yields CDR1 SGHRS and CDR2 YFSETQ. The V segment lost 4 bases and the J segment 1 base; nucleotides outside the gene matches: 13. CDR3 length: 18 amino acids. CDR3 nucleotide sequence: TGCGCCAGCAGCCCCCCACCGGCGACAGGGGGGGGCACAGATACGCAGTATTTT. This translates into CASSPPPATGGGTDTQYF.

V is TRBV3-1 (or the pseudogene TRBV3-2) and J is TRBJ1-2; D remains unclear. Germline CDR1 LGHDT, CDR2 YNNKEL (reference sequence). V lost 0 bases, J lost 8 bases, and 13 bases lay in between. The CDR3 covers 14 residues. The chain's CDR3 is CASSQDVTVGGYTF. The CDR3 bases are TGTGCCAGCAGCCAAGATGTTACAGTTGGAGGCTACACCTTC.

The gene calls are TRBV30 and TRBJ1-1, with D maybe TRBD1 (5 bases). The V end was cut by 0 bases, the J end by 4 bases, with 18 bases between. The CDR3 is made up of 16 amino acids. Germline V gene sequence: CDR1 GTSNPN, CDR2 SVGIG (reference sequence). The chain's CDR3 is CAWSVGGTGTTTEAFF. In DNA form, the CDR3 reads TGTGCCTGGAGTGTGGGGGGGACGGGAACAACCACTGAAGCTTTCTTT.

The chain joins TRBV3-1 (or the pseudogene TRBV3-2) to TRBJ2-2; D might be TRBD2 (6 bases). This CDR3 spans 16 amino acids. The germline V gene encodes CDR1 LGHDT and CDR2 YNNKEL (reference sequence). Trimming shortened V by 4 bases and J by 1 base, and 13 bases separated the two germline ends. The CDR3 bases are TGTGCCAGCAGCCCTCCCCTCGGGGGGAACACCGGGGAGCTGTTTTTT. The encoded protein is CASSPPLGGNTGELFF.

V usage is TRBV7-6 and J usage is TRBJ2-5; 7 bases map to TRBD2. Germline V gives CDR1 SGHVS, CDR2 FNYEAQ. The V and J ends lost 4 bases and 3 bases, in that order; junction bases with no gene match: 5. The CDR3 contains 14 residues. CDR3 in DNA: TGTGCCAGCAGCTCCCGTGGGAGGGAAGAGACCCAGTACTTC. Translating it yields CASSSRGREETQYF.

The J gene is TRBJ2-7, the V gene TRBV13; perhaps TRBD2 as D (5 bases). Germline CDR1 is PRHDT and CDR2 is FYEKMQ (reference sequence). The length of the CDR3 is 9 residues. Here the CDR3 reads CASSLGLDV. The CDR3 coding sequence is TGTGCCAGCAGCTTAGGACTAGACGTC.

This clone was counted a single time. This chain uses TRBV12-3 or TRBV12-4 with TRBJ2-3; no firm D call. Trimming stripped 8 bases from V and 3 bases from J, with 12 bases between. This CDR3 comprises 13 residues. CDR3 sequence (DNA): TGTGCCAGCGAAAGGAGTGTGACAGATACGCAGTATTTT. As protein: CASERSVTDTQYF.

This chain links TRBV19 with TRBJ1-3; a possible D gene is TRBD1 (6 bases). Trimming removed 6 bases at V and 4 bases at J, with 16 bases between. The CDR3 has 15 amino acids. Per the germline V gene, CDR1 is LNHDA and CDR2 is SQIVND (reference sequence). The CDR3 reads CASSEQGQSGNTIYF. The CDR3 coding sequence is TGTGCCAGTAGCGAACAGGGTCAGTCAGGAAACACCATATATTTT.

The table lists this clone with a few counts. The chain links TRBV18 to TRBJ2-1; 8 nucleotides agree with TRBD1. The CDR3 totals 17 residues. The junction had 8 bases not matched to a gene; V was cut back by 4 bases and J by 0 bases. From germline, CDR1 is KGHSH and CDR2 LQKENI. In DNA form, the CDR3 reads TGTGCCAGCTCACTTAGGACAGGGCCAAGCTCCTACAATGAGCAGTTCTTC. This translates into CASSLRTGPSSYNEQFF.

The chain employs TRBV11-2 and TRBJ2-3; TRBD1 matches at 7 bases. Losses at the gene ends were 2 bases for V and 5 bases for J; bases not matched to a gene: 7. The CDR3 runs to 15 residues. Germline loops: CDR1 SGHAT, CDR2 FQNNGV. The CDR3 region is CASSLTTGNKDTQYF. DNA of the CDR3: TGTGCCAGCAGCTTAACGACAGGGAACAAAGATACGCAGTATTTT.

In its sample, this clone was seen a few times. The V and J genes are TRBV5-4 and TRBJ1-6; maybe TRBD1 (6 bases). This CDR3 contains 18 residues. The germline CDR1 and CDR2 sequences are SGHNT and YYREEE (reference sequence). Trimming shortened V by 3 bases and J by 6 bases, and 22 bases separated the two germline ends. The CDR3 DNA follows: TGTGCCAGCAGCTCAGGGGTTACGAGTTCGAGGAGTAATTCACCCCTCCACTTT. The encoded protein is CASSSGVTSSRSNSPLHF.

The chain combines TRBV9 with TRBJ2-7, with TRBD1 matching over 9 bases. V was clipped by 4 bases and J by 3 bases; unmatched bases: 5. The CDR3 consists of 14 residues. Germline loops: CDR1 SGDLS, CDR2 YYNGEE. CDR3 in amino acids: CASSKGQGDYEQYF. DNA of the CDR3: TGTGCCAGCAGCAAGGGACAGGGTGACTACGAGCAGTACTTC.

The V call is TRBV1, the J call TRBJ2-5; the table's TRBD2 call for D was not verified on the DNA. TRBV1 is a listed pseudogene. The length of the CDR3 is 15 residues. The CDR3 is CTSRETSGFQETQYF. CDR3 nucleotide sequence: TGCACCAGCAGGGAGACTAGCGGGTTTCAAGAGACCCAGTACTTC.

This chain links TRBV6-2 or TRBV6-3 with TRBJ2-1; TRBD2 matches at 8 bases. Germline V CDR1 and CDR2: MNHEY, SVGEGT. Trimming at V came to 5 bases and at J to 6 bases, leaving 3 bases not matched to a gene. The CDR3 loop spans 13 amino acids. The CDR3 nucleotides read TGTGCCAGCAGTAAAGCGGGAGTCAATGAGCAGTTCTTC. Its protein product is CASSKAGVNEQFF.

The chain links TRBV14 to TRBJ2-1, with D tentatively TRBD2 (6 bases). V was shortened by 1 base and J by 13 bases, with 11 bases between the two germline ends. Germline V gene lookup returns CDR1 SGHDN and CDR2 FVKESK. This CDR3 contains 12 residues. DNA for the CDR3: TGTGCCAGCAGCCAAGGGGGGGTCGTACAGTTCTTC. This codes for CASSQGGVVQFF. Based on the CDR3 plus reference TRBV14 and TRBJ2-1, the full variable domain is EAGVTQFPSHSVIEKGQTVTLRCDPISGHDNLYWYRRVMGKEIKFLLHFVKESKQDESGMPNNRFLAERTGGTYSTLKVQPAELEDSGVYFCASSQGGVVQFFGPGTRLTVL.

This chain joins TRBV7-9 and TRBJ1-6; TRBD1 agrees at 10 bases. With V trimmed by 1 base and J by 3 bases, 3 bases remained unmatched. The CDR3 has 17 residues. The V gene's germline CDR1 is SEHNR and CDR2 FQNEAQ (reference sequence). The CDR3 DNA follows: TGTGCCAGCAGCTTAGGGACAGGGGGTCTCTATAATTCACCCCTCCACTTT. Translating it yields CASSLGTGGLYNSPLHF.

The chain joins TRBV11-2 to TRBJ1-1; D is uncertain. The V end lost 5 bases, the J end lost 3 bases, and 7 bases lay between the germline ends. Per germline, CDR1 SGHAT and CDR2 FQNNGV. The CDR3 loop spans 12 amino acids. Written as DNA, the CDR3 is TGTGCCAGCAGCCCCTTGTACACTGAAGCTTTCTTT. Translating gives CASSPLYTEAFF.

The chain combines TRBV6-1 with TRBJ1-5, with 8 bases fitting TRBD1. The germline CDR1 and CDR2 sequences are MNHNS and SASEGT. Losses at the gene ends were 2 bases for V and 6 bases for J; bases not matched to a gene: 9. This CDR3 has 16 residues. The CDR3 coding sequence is TGTGCCAGCAGTGAACGTCGCCAGGGGGCATTTCAGCCCCAGCATTTT. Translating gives CASSERRQGAFQPQHF.

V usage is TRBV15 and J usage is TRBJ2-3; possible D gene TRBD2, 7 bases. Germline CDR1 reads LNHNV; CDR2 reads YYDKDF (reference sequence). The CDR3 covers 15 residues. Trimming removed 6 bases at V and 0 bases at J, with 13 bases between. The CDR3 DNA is TGTGCCACCAGAATGACGGGGGGCAGCACAGATACGCAGTATTTT. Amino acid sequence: CATRMTGGSTDTQYF.

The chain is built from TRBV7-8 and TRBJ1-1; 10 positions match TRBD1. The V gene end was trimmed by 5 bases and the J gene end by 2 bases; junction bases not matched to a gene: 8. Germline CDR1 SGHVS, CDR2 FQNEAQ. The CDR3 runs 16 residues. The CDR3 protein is CASSLSGTGANTEAFF. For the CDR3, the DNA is TGTGCCAGCAGCCTCTCCGGGACAGGGGCTAACACTGAAGCTTTCTTT.

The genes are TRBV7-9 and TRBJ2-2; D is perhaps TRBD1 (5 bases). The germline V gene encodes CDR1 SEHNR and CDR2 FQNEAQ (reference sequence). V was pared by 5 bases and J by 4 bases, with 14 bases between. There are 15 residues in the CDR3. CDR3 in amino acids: CASSPGAEPTGELFF. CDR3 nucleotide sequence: TGTGCCAGCAGCCCTGGGGCCGAGCCCACCGGGGAGCTGTTTTTT. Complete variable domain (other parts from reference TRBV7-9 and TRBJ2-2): DTGVSQNPRHKITKRGQNVTFRCDPISEHNRLYWYRQTLGQGPEFLTYFQNEAQLEKSRLLSDRFSAERPKGSFSTLEIQRTEQGDSAMYLCASSPGAEPTGELFFGEGSRLTVL.

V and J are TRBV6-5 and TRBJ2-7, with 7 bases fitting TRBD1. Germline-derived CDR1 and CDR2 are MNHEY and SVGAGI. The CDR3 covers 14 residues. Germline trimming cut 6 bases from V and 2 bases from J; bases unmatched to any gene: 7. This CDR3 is CASSRKGATYEQYV. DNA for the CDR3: TGTGCCAGCAGCCGGAAGGGGGCGACCTACGAGCAGTACGTC.

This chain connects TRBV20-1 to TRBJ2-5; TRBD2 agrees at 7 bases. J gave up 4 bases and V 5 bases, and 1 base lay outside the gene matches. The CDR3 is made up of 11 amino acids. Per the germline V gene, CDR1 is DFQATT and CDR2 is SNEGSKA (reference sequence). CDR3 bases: TGCAGTGCTGCGGGAGTAGAGACCCAGTACTTC. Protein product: CSAAGVETQYF.

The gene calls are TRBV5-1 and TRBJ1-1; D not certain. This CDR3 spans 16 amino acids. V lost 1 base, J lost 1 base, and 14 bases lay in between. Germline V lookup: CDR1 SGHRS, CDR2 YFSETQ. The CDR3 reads CASSLLVGRANTEAFF. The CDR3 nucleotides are TGCGCCAGCAGCTTGTTAGTCGGGAGAGCGAACACTGAAGCTTTCTTT. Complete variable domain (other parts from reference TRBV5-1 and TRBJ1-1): KAGVTQTPRYLIKTRGQQVTLSCSPISGHRSVSWYQQTPGQGLQFLFEYFSETQRNKGNFPGRFSGRQFSNSRSEMNVSTLELGDSALYLCASSLLVGRANTEAFFGQGTRLTVV.

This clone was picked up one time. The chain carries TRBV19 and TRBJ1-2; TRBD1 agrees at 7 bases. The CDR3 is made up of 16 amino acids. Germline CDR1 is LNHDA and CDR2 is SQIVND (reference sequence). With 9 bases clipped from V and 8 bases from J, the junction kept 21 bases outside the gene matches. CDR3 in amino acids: CASGELLGGPTRGYTF. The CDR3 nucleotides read TGTGCCAGCGGGGAGTTATTAGGGGGCCCTACTAGGGGCTACACCTTC.